What follows describes a single T cell receptor (beta chain). Its antigen is unidentified. The PCR contained 60 Vbeta and 13 Jbeta primers. Method: immunoSEQ multiplex PCR; TCRdb's copy keeps in-frame clones and lacks some. In the table there are under 200,000 clones, around 67% of which are singletons. Trimming took off 4 bases at V and 1 base at J, with 10 bases between the two ends. Germline assignment: CDR1 GTSNPN and CDR2 SVGIG (reference sequence). The CDR3 runs to 13 residues. The data were obtained in a study of cytomegalovirus exposure and HLA in healthy donors. For the study at large: Earlier sequencing of 150 million to 200 million T cells yielded roughly 120 million unique TCR beta sequences.

Study observations and caveats: Rare TCR sequences predominated, though certain public TCRs were found in many donors.

This clonotype was obtained from a woman younger than 30 in good health and CMV-seropositive. Sequences were obtained from PBMCs. V is TRBV30 and J is TRBJ2-5; D gene ambiguous. The CDR3 DNA follows: TGTGCCTGGACTCCAGCGACCCAAGAGACCCAGTACTTC. Protein product: CAWTPATQETQYF.